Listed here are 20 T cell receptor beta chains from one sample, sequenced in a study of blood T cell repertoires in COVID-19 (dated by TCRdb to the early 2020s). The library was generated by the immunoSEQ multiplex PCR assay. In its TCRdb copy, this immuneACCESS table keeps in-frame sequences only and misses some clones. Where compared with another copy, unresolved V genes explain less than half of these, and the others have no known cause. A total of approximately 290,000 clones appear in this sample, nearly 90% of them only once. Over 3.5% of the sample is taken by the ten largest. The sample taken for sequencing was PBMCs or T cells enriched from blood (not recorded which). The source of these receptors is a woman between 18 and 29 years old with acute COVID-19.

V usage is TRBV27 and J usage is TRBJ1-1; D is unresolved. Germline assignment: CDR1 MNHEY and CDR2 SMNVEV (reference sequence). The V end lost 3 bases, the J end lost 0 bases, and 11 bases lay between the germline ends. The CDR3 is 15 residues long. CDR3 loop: CASSFWQNMNTEAFF. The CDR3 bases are TGTGCCAGCAGTTTCTGGCAGAACATGAACACTGAAGCTTTCTTT.

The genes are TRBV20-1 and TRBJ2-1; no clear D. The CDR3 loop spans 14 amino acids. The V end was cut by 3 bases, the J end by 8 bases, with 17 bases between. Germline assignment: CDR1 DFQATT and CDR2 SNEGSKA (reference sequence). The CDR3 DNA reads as TGCAGTGCTAGTTGGCCCCCTTCAGGCCATGAGCAGTTCTTC. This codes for CSASWPPSGHEQFF.

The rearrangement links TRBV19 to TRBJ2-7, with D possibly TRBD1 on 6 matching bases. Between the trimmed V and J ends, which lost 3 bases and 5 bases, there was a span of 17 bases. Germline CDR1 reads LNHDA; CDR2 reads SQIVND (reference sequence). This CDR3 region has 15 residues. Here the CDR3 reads CASSITGTLTHEQYF. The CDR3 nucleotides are TGTGCCAGTAGTATTACAGGGACCCTCACCCACGAGCAGTACTTC. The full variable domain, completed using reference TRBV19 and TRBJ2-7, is DGGITQSPKYLFRKEGQNVTLSCEQNLNHDAMYWYRQDPGQGLRLIYYSQIVNDFQKGDIAEGYSVSREKKESFPLTVTSAQKNPTAFYLCASSITGTLTHEQYFGPGTRLTVT.

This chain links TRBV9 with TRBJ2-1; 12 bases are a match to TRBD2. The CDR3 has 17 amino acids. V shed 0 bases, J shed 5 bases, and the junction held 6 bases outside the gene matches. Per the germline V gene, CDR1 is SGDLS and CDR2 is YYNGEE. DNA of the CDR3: TGTGCCAGCAGCGTAGCTCTAGCGGGAGGGTGGGACAATGAGCAGTTCTTC. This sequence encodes CASSVALAGGWDNEQFF. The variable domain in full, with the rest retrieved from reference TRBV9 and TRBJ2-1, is DSGVTQTPKHLITATGQRVTLRCSPRSGDLSVYWYQQSLDQGLQFLIQYYNGEERAKGNILERFSAQQFPDLHSELNLSSLELGDSALYFCASSVALAGGWDNEQFFGPGTRLTVL.

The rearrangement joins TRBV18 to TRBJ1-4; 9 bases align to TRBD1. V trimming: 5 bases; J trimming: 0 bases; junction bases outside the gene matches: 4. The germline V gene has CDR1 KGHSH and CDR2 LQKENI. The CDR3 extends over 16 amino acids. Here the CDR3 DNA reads TGTGCCAGCTCAGCGGGGACAGGGACAACTAATGAAAAACTGTTTTTT. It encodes CASSAGTGTTNEKLFF.

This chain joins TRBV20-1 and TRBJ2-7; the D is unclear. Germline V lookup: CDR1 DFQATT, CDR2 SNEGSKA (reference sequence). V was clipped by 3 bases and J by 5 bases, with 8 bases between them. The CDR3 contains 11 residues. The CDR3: CSASVLNEQYF. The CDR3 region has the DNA TGCAGTGCTAGTGTTCTTAACGAGCAGTACTTC.

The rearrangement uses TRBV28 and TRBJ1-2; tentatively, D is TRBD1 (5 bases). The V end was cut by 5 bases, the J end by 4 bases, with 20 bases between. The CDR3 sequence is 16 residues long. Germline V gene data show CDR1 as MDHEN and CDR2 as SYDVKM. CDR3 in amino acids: CASSPGQGTRLYGYTF. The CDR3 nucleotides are TGTGCCAGCAGTCCAGGGCAGGGAACACGGCTCTATGGCTACACCTTC.

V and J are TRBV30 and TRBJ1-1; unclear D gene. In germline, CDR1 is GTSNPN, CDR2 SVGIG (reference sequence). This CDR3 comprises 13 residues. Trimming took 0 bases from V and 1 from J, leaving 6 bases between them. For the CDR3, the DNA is TGTGCCTGGAGTGTTGTGGCGAACACTGAAGCTTTCTTT. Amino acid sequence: CAWSVVANTEAFF.

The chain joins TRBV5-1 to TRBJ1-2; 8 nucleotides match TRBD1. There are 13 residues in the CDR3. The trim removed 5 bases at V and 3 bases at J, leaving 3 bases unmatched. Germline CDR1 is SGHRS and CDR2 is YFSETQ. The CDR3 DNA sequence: TGCGCCAGCAGACTACAGGGGGACTATGGCTACACCTTC. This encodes CASRLQGDYGYTF.

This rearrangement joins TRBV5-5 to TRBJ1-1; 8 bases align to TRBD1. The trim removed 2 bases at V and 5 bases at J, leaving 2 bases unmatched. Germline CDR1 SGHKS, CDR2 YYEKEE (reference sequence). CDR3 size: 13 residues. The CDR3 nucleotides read TGTGCCAGCAGCTTTGGGACAGGAACTGAAGCTTTCTTT. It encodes CASSFGTGTEAFF.

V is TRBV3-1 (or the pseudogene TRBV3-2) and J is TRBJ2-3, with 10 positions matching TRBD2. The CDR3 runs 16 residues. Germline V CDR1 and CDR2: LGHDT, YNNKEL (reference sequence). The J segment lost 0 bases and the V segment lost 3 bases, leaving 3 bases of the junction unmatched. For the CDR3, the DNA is TGTGCCAGCAGCCAGTTGACTAGCGGGAGCACAGATACGCAGTATTTT. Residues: CASSQLTSGSTDTQYF.

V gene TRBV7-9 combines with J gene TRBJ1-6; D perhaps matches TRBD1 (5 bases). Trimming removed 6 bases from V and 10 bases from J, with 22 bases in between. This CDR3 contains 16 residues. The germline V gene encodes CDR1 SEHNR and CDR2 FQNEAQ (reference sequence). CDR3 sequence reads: CASSPRGTGAGSPLHF. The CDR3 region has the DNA TGTGCCAGCAGTCCCCGGGGGACTGGGGCCGGATCACCCCTCCACTTT.

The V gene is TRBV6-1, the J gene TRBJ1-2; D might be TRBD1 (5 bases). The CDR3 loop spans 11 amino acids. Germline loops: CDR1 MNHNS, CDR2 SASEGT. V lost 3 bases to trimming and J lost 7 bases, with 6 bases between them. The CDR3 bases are TGTGCCAGCAGTGACAGGGTTGGCTACACCTTC. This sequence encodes CASSDRVGYTF.

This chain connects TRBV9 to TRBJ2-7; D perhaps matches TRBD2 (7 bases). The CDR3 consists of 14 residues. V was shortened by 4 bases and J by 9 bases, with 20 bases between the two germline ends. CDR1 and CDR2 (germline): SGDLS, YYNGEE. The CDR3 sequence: CASSPEGGGGWQYF. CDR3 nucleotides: TGTGCCAGCAGCCCCGAGGGGGGGGGAGGTTGGCAGTACTTC. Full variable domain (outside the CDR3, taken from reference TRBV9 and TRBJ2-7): DSGVTQTPKHLITATGQRVTLRCSPRSGDLSVYWYQQSLDQGLQFLIQYYNGEERAKGNILERFSAQQFPDLHSELNLSSLELGDSALYFCASSPEGGGGWQYFGPGTRLTVT.

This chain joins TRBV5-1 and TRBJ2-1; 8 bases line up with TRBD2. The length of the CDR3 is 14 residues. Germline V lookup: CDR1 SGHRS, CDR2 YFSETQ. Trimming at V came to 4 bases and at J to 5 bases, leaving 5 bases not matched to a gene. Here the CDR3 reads CASSPGGTNNEQFF. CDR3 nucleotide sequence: TGCGCCAGCAGCCCGGGGGGGACTAACAATGAGCAGTTCTTC. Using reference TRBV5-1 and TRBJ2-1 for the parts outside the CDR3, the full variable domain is KAGVTQTPRYLIKTRGQQVTLSCSPISGHRSVSWYQQTPGQGLQFLFEYFSETQRNKGNFPGRFSGRQFSNSRSEMNVSTLELGDSALYLCASSPGGTNNEQFFGPGTRLTVL.

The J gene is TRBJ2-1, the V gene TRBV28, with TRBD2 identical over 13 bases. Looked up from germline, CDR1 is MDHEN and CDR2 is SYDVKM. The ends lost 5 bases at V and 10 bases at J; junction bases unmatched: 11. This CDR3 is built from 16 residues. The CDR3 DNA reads TGTGCCAGCAGTCGCTCCGGGACTAGCGGGACGGACGAGCAGTTCTTC. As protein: CASSRSGTSGTDEQFF. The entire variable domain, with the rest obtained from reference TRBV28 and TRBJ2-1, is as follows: DVKVTQSSRYLVKRTGEKVFLECVQDMDHENMFWYRQDPGLGLRLIYFSYDVKMKEKGDIPEGYSVSREKKERFSLILESASTNQTSMYLCASSRSGTSGTDEQFFGPGTRLTVL.

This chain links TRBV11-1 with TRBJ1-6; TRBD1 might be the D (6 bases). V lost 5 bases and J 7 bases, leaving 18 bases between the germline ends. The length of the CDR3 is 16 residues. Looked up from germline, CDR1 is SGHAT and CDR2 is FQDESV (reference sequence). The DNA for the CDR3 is TGTGCCAGCAGCCCCCAGGACAGAGGGGGAAATTCACCCCTCCACTTT. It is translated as CASSPQDRGGNSPLHF.

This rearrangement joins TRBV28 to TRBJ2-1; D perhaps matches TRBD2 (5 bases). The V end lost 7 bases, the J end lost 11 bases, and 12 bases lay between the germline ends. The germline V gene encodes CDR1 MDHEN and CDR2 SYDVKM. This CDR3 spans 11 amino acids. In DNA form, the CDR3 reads TGTGCCAGCACCACCCGGGATAAGCAGTTCTTC. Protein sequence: CASTTRDKQFF.

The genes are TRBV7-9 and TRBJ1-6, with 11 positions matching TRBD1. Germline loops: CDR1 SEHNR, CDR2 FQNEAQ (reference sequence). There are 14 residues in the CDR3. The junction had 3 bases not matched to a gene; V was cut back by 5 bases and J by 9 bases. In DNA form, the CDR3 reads TGTGCCAGCAGCCCGGGGACAGGGGGTTCACCCCTCCACTTT. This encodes CASSPGTGGSPLHF.

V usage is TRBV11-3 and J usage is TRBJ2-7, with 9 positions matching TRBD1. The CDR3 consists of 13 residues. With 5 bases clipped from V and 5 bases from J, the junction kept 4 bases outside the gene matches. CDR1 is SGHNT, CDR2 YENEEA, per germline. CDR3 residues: CASSQTGGNEQYF. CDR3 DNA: TGTGCCAGCAGCCAGACAGGGGGGAACGAGCAGTACTTC.